The 21 T cell receptor beta chains below were found in one sample sequenced in a study of T cells after yellow fever vaccination. MiXCR, run by TCRdb on the 5' RACE reads, gives a single entry per CDR3 protein. The table has 250,000 to 300,000 distinct CDR3 sequences, about 5% seen once. The sample here was CD4+ T cells sorted from PBMCs, taken on the day of the yellow fever booster vaccination. The receptors here all came from a man younger than 30 who received the YFV17D yellow fever vaccine.

The chain joins TRBV5-1 to TRBJ2-5, with TRBD2 matching over 13 bases. The CDR3 loop spans 16 amino acids. Germline lookup yields CDR1 SGHRS and CDR2 YFSETQ. After removal of 2 bases from V and 4 bases from J, the junction contained 5 bases not matched to a gene. CDR3 in DNA: TGCGCCAGCAGCTTCGGACTAGCGGGGGTAGCAGAGACCCAGTACTTC. Protein sequence: CASSFGLAGVAETQYF.

In its sample, this clonotype was seen a few times. The chain carries TRBV2 and TRBJ2-7; D is possibly TRBD1 (6 bases). The V and J ends lost 5 bases and 2 bases respectively, with 13 bases between them. Germline assignment: CDR1 SNHLY and CDR2 FYNNEI. The CDR3 extends over 14 amino acids. Here the CDR3 reads CASSPTGIPYEQYV. The CDR3, as DNA: TGTGCCAGCAGTCCCACAGGGATTCCCTACGAGCAGTACGTC.

This clonotype appeared a few times. J is TRBJ1-6 and V is TRBV5-8; 7 nucleotides match TRBD1. After removal of 4 bases from V and 9 bases from J, the junction contained 7 bases not matched to a gene. Germline assignment: CDR1 SGHTS and CDR2 YDEGEE. The CDR3 is 14 amino acids. This chain's CDR3 is CASSIRQGPSPLHF. In DNA form, the CDR3 reads TGTGCCAGCAGCATTAGACAGGGCCCTTCACCCCTCCACTTT.

Only a few counts were recorded for this clonotype. The gene calls are TRBV20-1 and TRBJ1-5; 7 bases agree with TRBD1. The germline V gene has CDR1 DFQATT and CDR2 SNEGSKA (reference sequence). This CDR3 has 13 amino acids. V dropped 3 bases and J dropped 8; count of bases not matched to a gene: 7. The CDR3: CSARGQRTKPQHF. The CDR3 nucleotides are TGCAGTGCTAGGGGACAGCGAACGAAGCCCCAGCATTTT.

The J gene is TRBJ1-5, the V gene TRBV10-3; D is possibly TRBD1 (5 bases). Trimming left V 10 bases short and J 1 base short, with 20 bases between. The CDR3 covers 16 residues. CDR1 and CDR2 from the germline V gene are ENHRY and SYGVKD. The CDR3 DNA reads TGTGCCACCGGCCGCGGCAGGGATGTAAGCAATCAGCCCCAGCATTTT. It codes for CATGRGRDVSNQPQHF.

This chain connects TRBV7-2 to TRBJ1-2; D ambiguous. Germline CDR1 and CDR2: SGHTA and FQGNSA. V dropped 1 base and J dropped 8 bases, with 8 bases sitting between them. The length of the CDR3 is 12 residues. The CDR3 DNA reads TGTGCCAGCAGCTTAGATACTAACGGCTACACCTTC. It specifies CASSLDTNGYTF. Variable domain in full (rest from reference TRBV7-2 and TRBJ1-2): GAGVSQSPSNKVTEKGKDVELRCDPISGHTALYWYRQSLGQGLEFLIYFQGNSAPDKSGLPSDRFSAERTGGSVSTLTIQRTQQEDSAVYLCASSLDTNGYTFGSGTRLTVV.

The rearrangement links TRBV14 to TRBJ2-5; 8 positions agree with TRBD1. The CDR3 totals 17 residues. The ends lost 0 bases at V and 4 bases at J; junction bases unmatched: 10. Germline V CDR1 and CDR2: SGHDN, FVKESK. CDR3: CASSQDRWTGMAETQYF. Written as DNA, the CDR3 is TGTGCCAGCAGCCAAGATCGGTGGACAGGGATGGCAGAGACCCAGTACTTC.

There are many counts of this clonotype. This chain joins TRBV7-8 and TRBJ2-2; 7 nucleotides match TRBD2. The CDR3 length is 15 residues. The J segment lost 5 bases and the V segment lost 8 bases, leaving 11 bases of the junction unmatched. Per germline, CDR1 SGHVS and CDR2 FQNEAQ. For the CDR3, the DNA is TGTGCCAGCCTGCTGGGCGGGGAGGGAACCGGGGAGCTGTTTTTT. It specifies CASLLGGEGTGELFF.

This clonotype was counted at least ten times. The chain employs TRBV2 and TRBJ1-1; D remains ambiguous. This CDR3 contains 13 residues. V lost 4 bases and J lost 3, with 9 bases in between. From germline, CDR1 is SNHLY and CDR2 FYNNEI. The chain's CDR3 is CASSGVRDTEAFF. The CDR3 DNA reads TGTGCCAGCAGTGGCGTAAGGGACACTGAAGCTTTCTTT.

This clonotype was seen more than once but under ten times. The chain links TRBV18 to TRBJ2-5; D unresolved. In germline, CDR1 is KGHSH, CDR2 LQKENI. The CDR3 has 13 residues. V shed 2 bases and J shed 3 bases, with 7 bases lying between them. The CDR3 is CASSPYPEETQYF. CDR3 bases: TGTGCCAGCTCACCATACCCGGAAGAGACCCAGTACTTC.

This clonotype was seen a few times. The chain recombines TRBV9 with TRBJ2-1; 9 nucleotides align to TRBD1. Looked up from germline, CDR1 is SGDLS and CDR2 is YYNGEE. Germline trimming cut 3 bases from V and 10 bases from J; bases unmatched to any gene: 5. The CDR3 covers 13 residues. DNA for the CDR3: TGTGCCAGCAGCGGGACAGGGGTAGGGGAGCAGTTCTTC. Protein sequence: CASSGTGVGEQFF.

This clonotype has a count of ten or more. The chain combines TRBV18 with TRBJ2-3; the D call may be TRBD1 or TRBD2 (6 bases each). The CDR3 totals 15 residues. Trimming took 3 bases from V and 4 from J, leaving 14 bases between them. Germline CDR1 is KGHSH and CDR2 is LQKENI. The DNA of the CDR3 is TGTGCCAGCTCACCCATGGGGGGCCGCGCAGATACGCAGTATTTT. Its protein product is CASSPMGGRADTQYF. Full variable domain (remainder filled in from reference TRBV18 and TRBJ2-3): NAGVMQNPRHLVRRRGQEARLRCSPMKGHSHVYWYRQLPEEGLKFMVYLQKENIIDESGMPKERFSAEFPKEGPSILRIQQVVRGDSAAYFCASSPMGGRADTQYFGPGTRLTVL.

V usage is TRBV6-2 or TRBV6-3 and J usage is TRBJ2-7; TRBD1 matches at 9 bases. The V gene's germline CDR1 is MNHEY and CDR2 SVGEGT. This CDR3 is 17 amino acids long. J lost 3 bases, V lost 4 bases, and 13 bases had no gene match. The CDR3 DNA reads as TGTGCCAGCAGTTTCCCCCTTCCGGGACAGGGAAGCTACGAGCAGTACTTC. As protein: CASSFPLPGQGSYEQYF.

This clonotype was seen ten or more times. The V call is TRBV18, the J call TRBJ2-1; D is unresolved. V shed 3 bases and J shed 6 bases, with 12 bases lying between them. Germline values: CDR1 KGHSH, CDR2 LQKENI. The CDR3 loop spans 14 amino acids. The CDR3 DNA reads TGTGCCAGCTCACCCCAGAAAGCAATCAATGAGCAGTTCTTC. Amino acids: CASSPQKAINEQFF.

This clonotype was counted only a few times. The chain is built from TRBV10-1 and TRBJ2-7; no firm D call. Trimming took off 7 bases at V and 0 bases at J, with 34 bases between the two ends. Per germline, CDR1 WNHNN and CDR2 SYGVQD (reference sequence). The CDR3 loop spans 21 amino acids. The CDR3: CASTSHAVQFYSYSFSYEQYF. The CDR3 DNA is TGCGCCAGCACGTCGCACGCGGTTCAGTTTTACTCCTACTCATTCTCCTACGAGCAGTACTTC.

This clonotype was detected many times. The chain couples TRBV5-1 to TRBJ2-7, with 8 bases lining up with TRBD2. The CDR3 contains 15 residues. CDR1 SGHRS and CDR2 YFSETQ come from the germline V gene. J gave up 5 bases and V 4 bases, and 11 bases lay outside the gene matches. The CDR3 is CASSPTGGEIDEQYF. CDR3 DNA: TGCGCCAGCAGCCCCACGGGGGGGGAAATTGACGAGCAGTACTTC. Drawing the rest from reference TRBV5-1 and TRBJ2-7, the complete variable domain is KAGVTQTPRYLIKTRGQQVTLSCSPISGHRSVSWYQQTPGQGLQFLFEYFSETQRNKGNFPGRFSGRQFSNSRSEMNVSTLELGDSALYLCASSPTGGEIDEQYFGPGTRLTVT.

A few counts support this clonotype. The CDR3 sequence: CASSDNGRGTQYF. In DNA form, the CDR3 reads TGTGCCAGCAGTGACAACGGACGGGGTACGCAGTATTTT. V is TRBV6-4 and J is TRBJ2-3; perhaps TRBD2 as D (5 bases). Trimming shortened V by 2 bases and J by 8 bases, and 11 bases separated the two germline ends. CDR3 length equals 13 residues. Germline-derived CDR1 and CDR2 are MRHNA and SNTAGT.

The chain recombines TRBV10-3 with TRBJ2-1, with 9 nucleotides matching TRBD1. This CDR3 spans 15 amino acids. Trimming cost V 7 bases and J 7 bases; bases outside gene matches: 11. Germline V gene lookup returns CDR1 ENHRY and CDR2 SYGVKD. The CDR3 region has the DNA TGTGCCATCAACCGGGGACAGGGTGGGGGAAATGAGCAGTTCTTC. Translating gives CAINRGQGGGNEQFF.

This clonotype was observed a few times. Here the CDR3 reads CAISEALRGTFF. The CDR3, as DNA: TGTGCCATCAGTGAGGCCTTGCGCGGTACTTTCTTT. The chain combines TRBV10-3 with TRBJ1-1; D is unresolved. V gave up 2 bases and J gave up 12 bases, with 13 bases separating them. CDR1 and CDR2 (germline): ENHRY, SYGVKD. The CDR3 has 12 amino acids.

In its sample, this clonotype was seen a few times. The CDR3 loop is CASKMGVTEAFF. In nucleotides, the CDR3 is TGCGCCAGCAAGATGGGGGTTACTGAAGCTTTCTTT. The gene calls are TRBV10-2 and TRBJ1-1; perhaps TRBD1 as D (5 bases). Germline-derived CDR1 and CDR2 are WSHSY and SAAADI. The V and J ends lost 7 bases and 5 bases respectively, with 11 bases between them. The CDR3 is 12 amino acids.

This clonotype has a handful of counts. The V and J genes are TRBV7-6 and TRBJ2-3; 9 positions match TRBD2. The CDR3 length is 13 residues. V lost 7 bases and J lost 6; bases outside the gene matches: 5. Germline V gene data show CDR1 as SGHVS and CDR2 as FNYEAQ. CDR3 in amino acids: CASNAGGGDTQYF. The CDR3 coding sequence is TGTGCCAGCAACGCGGGGGGGGGCGATACGCAGTATTTT.